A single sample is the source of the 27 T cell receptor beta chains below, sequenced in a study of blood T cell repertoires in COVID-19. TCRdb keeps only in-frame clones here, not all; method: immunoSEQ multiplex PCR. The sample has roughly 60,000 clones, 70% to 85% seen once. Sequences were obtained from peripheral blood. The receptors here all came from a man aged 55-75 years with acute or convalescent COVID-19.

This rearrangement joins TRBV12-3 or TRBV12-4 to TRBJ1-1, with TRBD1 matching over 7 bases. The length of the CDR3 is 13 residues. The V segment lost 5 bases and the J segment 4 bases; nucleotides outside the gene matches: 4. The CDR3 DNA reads TGTGCCAGCAGTCAACAGGGGAGCACTGAAGCTTTCTTT. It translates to CASSQQGSTEAFF.

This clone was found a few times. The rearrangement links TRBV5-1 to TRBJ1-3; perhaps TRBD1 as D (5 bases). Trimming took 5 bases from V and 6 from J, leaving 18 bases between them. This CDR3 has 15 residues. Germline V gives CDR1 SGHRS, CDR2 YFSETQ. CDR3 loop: CASSSSPGFENTIYF. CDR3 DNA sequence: TGCGCCAGCAGTTCATCACCAGGGTTCGAAAACACCATATATTTT.

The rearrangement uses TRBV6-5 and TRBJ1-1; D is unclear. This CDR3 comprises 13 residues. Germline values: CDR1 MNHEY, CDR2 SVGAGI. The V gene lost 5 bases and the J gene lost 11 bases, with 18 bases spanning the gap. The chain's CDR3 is CASSQEVLKWAFF. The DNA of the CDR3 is TGTGCCAGCAGTCAGGAGGTGTTGAAGTGGGCTTTCTTT.

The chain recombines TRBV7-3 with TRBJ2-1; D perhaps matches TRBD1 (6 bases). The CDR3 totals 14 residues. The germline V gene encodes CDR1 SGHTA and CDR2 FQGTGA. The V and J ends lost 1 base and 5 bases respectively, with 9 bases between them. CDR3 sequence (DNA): TGTGCCAGCAGCTTAAACAGGGATAACAATGAGCAGTTCTTC. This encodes CASSLNRDNNEQFF.

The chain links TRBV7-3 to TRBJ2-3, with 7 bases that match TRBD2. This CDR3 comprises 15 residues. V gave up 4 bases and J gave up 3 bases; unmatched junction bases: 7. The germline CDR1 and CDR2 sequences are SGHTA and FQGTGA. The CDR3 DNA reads TGTGCCAGCAGCTCCGGGACTACGTTAACAGATACGCAGTATTTT. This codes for CASSSGTTLTDTQYF.

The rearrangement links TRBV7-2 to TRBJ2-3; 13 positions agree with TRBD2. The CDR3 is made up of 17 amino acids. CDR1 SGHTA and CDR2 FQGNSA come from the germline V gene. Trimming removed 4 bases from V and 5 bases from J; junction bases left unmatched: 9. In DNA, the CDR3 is TGTGCCAGCAGCTCGGGCACTAGCGGGGGGGCCGTAGATACGCAGTATTTT. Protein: CASSSGTSGGAVDTQYF.

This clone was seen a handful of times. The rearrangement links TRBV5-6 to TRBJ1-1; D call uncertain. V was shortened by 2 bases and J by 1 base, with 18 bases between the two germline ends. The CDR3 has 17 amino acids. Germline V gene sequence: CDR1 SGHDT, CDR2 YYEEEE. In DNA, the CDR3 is TGTGCCAGCAGCTTTGACCGAGGACGAGCGGGGAACACTGAAGCTTTCTTT. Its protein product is CASSFDRGRAGNTEAFF. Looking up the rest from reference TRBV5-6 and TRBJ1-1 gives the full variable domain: DAGVTQSPTHLIKTRGQQVTLRCSPKSGHDTVSWYQQALGQGPQFIFQYYEEEERQRGNFPDRFSGHQFPNYSSELNVNALLLGDSALYLCASSFDRGRAGNTEAFFGQGTRLTVV.

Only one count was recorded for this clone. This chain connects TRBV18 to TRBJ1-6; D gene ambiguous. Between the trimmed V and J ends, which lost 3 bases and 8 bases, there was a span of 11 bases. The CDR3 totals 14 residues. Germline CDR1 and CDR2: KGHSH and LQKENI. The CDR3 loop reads CASSPASGDSPLHF. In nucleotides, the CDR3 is TGTGCCAGCTCACCCGCCAGTGGTGATTCACCCCTCCACTTT.

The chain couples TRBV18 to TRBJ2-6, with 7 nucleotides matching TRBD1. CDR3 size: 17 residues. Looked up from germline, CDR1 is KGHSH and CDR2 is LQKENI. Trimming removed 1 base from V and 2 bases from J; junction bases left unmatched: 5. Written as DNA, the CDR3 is TGTGCCAGCTCACCACAGGGGGCAGGGGCTGGGGCCAACGTCCTGACTTTC. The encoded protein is CASSPQGAGAGANVLTF. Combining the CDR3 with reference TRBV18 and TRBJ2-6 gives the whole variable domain NAGVMQNPRHLVRRRGQEARLRCSPMKGHSHVYWYRQLPEEGLKFMVYLQKENIIDESGMPKERFSAEFPKEGPSILRIQQVVRGDSAAYFCASSPQGAGAGANVLTFGAGSRLTVL.

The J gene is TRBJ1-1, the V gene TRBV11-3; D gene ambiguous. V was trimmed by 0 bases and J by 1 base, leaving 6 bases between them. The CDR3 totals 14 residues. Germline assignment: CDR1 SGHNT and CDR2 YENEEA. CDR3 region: CASSLDGQNTEAFF. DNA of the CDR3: TGTGCCAGCAGCTTAGATGGCCAGAACACTGAAGCTTTCTTT.

CDR3 sequence reads: CAARDLAKNIQYF. The CDR3 DNA reads TGTGCCGCGCGAGATCTAGCCAAAAACATTCAGTACTTC. V gene TRBV6-5 combines with J gene TRBJ2-4; no reliable D call. Trimming took 11 bases from V and 0 from J, leaving 11 bases between them. The CDR3 spans 13 residues. CDR1 and CDR2 (germline): MNHEY, SVGAGI.

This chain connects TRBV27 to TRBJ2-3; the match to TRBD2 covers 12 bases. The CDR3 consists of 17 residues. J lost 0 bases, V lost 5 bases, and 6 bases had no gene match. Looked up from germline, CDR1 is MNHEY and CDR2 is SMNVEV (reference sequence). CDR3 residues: CASSPQTSGGSTDTQYF. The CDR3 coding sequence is TGTGCCAGCAGTCCGCAGACTAGCGGGGGCAGCACAGATACGCAGTATTTT.

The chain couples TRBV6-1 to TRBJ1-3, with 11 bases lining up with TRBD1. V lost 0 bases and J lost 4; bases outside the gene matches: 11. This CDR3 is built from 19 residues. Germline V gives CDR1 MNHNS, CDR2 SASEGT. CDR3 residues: CASSEASVPWDRGGNTIYF. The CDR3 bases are TGTGCCAGCAGTGAAGCGAGTGTTCCATGGGACAGGGGGGGAAACACCATATATTTT.

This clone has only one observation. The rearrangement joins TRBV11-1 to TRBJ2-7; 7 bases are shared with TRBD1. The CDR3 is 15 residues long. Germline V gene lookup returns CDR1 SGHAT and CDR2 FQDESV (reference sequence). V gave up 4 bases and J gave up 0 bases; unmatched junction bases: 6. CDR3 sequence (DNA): TGTGCCAGCAGCTCCGGACAGGCGACCTCCTACGAGCAGTACTTC. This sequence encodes CASSSGQATSYEQYF.

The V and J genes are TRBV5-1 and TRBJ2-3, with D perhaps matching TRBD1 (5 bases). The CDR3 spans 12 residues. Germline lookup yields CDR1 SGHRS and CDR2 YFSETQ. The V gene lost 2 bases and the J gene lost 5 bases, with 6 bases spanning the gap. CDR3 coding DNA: TGCGCCAGCAGCTTCGACAGAGATACGCAGTATTTT. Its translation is CASSFDRDTQYF.

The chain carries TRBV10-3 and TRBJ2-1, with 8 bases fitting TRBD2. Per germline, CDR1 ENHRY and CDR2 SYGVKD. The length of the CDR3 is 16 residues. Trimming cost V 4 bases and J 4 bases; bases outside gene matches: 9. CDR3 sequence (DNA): TGTGCCATCAGTGGTAATACGGGGGGGGATTACAATGAGCAGTTCTTC. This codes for CAISGNTGGDYNEQFF.

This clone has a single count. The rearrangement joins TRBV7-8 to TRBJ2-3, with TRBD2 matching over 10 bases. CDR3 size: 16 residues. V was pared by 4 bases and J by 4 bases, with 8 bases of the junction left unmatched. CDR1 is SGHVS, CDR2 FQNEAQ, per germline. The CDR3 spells CASSSASAGGADTQYF. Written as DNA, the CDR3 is TGTGCCAGCAGCTCCGCCTCAGCGGGGGGGGCAGATACGCAGTATTTT.

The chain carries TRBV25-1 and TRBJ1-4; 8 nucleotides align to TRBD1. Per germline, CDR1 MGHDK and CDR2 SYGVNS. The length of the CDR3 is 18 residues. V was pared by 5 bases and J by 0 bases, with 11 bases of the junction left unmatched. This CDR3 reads CASSSSRDRFSTNEKLFF. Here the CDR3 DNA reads TGTGCCAGCAGTTCGTCCCGGGACAGGTTTTCAACTAATGAAAAACTGTTTTTT.

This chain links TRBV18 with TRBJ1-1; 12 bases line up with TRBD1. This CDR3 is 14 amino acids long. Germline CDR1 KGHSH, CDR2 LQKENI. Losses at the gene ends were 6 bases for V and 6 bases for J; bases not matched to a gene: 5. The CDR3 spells CASSLGQGAPEAFF. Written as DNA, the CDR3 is TGTGCCAGCTCCCTGGGACAGGGGGCCCCTGAAGCTTTCTTT.

The CDR3 protein is CASSILFGTAQEYGYTF. CDR3 nucleotides: TGTGCCAGTAGTATCCTTTTTGGGACAGCCCAAGAGTATGGCTACACCTTC. The J gene is TRBJ1-2, the V gene TRBV19; 7 bases align to TRBD1. J was trimmed by 5 bases and V by 3 bases; bases with no gene match: 15. The germline CDR1 and CDR2 sequences are LNHDA and SQIVND (reference sequence). The CDR3 consists of 17 residues.

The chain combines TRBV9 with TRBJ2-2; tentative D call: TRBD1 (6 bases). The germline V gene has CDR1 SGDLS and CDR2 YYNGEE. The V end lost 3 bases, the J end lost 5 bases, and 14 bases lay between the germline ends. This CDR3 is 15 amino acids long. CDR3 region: CASSARGQTTGELFF. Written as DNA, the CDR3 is TGTGCCAGCAGCGCTAGGGGACAAACTACCGGGGAGCTGTTTTTT. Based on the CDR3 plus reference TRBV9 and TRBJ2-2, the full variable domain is DSGVTQTPKHLITATGQRVTLRCSPRSGDLSVYWYQQSLDQGLQFLIQYYNGEERAKGNILERFSAQQFPDLHSELNLSSLELGDSALYFCASSARGQTTGELFFGEGSRLTVL.

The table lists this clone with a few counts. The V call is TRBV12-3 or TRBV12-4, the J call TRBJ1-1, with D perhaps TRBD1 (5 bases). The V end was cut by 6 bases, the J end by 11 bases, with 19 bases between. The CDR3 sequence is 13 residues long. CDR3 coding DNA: TGTGCCAGCAGGACGAATAGGGGAGGGGCGGCTTTCTTT. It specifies CASRTNRGGAAFF.

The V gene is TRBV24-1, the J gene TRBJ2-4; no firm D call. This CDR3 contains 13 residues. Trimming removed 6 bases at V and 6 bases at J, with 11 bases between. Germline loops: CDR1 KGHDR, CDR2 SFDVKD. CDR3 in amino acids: CATSLGHANIQYF. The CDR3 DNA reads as TGTGCCACCAGTTTGGGCCATGCAAACATTCAGTACTTC.

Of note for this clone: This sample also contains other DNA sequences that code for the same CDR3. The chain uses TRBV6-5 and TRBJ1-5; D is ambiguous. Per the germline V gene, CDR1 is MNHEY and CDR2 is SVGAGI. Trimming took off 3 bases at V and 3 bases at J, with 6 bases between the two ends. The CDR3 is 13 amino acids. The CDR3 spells CASSYELNQPQHF. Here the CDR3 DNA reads TGTGCCAGCAGTTATGAACTCAATCAGCCCCAGCATTTT.

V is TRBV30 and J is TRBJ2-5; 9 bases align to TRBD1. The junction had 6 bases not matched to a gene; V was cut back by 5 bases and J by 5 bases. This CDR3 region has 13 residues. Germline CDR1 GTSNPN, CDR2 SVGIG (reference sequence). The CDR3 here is CAWSTGGAETQYF. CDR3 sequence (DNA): TGTGCCTGGTCTACAGGGGGCGCGGAGACCCAGTACTTC.

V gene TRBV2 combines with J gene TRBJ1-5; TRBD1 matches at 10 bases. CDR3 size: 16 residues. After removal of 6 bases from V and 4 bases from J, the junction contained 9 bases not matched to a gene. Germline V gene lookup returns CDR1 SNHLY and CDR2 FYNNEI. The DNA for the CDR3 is TGTGCCAGCAGGGAGGGGGACAGGGGAGGGAATCAGCCCCAGCATTTT. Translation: CASREGDRGGNQPQHF. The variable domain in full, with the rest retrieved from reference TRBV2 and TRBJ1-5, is EPEVTQTPSHQVTQMGQEVILRCVPISNHLYFYWYRQILGQKVEFLVSFYNNEISEKSEIFDDQFSVERPDGSNFTLKIRSTKLEDSAMYFCASREGDRGGNQPQHFGDGTRLSIL.

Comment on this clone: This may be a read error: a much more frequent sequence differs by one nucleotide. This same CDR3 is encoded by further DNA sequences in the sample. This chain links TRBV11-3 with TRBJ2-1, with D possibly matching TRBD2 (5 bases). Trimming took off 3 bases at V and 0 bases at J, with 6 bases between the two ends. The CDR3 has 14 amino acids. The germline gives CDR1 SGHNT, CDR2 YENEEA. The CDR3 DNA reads TGTGCCAGCAGCTTCGGAGGCTCCTACAATGAGCAGTTCTTC. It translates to CASSFGGSYNEQFF.